Listed below are T cell receptor beta chains from one sample, sequenced in a study of T cells in localized non-small cell lung cancer. Profiling relied on immunoSEQ multiplex PCR, and the TCRdb table lists in-frame clones only, not all of them. The sample carries 100,000 or so clones, just over 90% recorded once. The sequenced sample was PBMCs, obtained before any cancer treatment. The receptors were sampled from a woman aged 40 to 75 with stage II squamous cell lung carcinoma. Both conserved end residues are part of each CDR3. Fields, in order: D gene, V gene, CDR3 length, J gene, clone size, CDR3 DNA, CDR3 protein. A D gene is named only where the DNA matches it firmly. Some rows mark clone size as missing; the rest say once, few, many or name a class of expanded clone.

NA	TRBV28	15	TRBJ1-2	NA	TGTGCCAGCAGTTTGGGCGGGAAAAGCTGGGATGGCTACACCTTC	CASSLGGKSWDGYTF
NA	TRBV5-4	14	TRBJ1-5	NA	TGTGCCAGCAGCTTGGACCCAAGCAATCAGCCCCAGCATTTT	CASSLDPSNQPQHF
NA	TRBV6-1	15	TRBJ1-5	NA	TGTGCCAGCAGTGAACAGGGGAGCGACAATCAGCCCCAGCATTTT	CASSEQGSDNQPQHF
NA	TRBV4-1	16	TRBJ2-1	once	TGCGCCAGCAGCCAGGGCGGGGGACATTATTACAATGAGCAGTTCTTC	CASSQGGGHYYNEQFF
TRBD2	TRBV29-1	14	TRBJ2-3	NA	TGCAGCGTTAGGACTAGCGGGAGCAGTTATACGCAGTATTTT	CSVRTSGSSYTQYF
TRBD1	TRBV19	13	TRBJ1-2	NA	TGTGCCAGTAGTATCGGACAGGTCTATGGCTACACCTTC	CASSIGQVYGYTF
TRBD1	TRBV6-5	15	TRBJ1-3	NA	TGTGCCAGCAGTCAGAACAGGGGAGCTGGAAACACCATATATTTT	CASSQNRGAGNTIYF
TRBD1	TRBV6-6	15	TRBJ1-2	NA	TGTGCCAGCAGAGACCCCGGGACAGGAGAGAGTGGCTACACCTTC	CASRDPGTGESGYTF
NA	TRBV5-6	15	TRBJ1-4	NA	TGTGCCAGCAGCGTCCCGGGCCTTGGAAGTGAAAAACTGTTTTTT	CASSVPGLGSEKLFF
NA	TRBV25-1	11	TRBJ2-5	NA	TGTGCCAGCCAGCTGCTGGGGACCCAGTACTTC	CASQLLGTQYF